A single T cell receptor (beta chain) is shown here with its context. Its specificity is not known. The data derive from a study of early T cells in non-severe SARS-CoV-2 infection. Study-level results: VDJdb matching, biased toward anti-spike CD8 responses, missed private and CD4 specificities.

Individually, cDNA molecules had unique molecular identifiers attached to them. TCRdb re-called the 5' RACE reads with MiXCR, one entry per CDR3 protein. The sample includes tens of thousands of distinct CDR3 sequences, 10% to 15% of them seen just once. V lost 2 bases to trimming and J lost 0 bases, with 8 bases between them. Germline V gives CDR1 LGHDT, CDR2 YNNKEL (reference sequence). This CDR3 region has 14 residues. The source of this sequence is an adult who was a healthcare worker with PCR-confirmed SARS-CoV-2 infection or an uninfected control (not recorded which). The rearrangement joins TRBV3-1 to TRBJ2-7; unclear D gene. The sequencing sample was made of whole blood. CDR3 amino acids: CASSQSDGSYEQYF. Written as DNA, the CDR3 is TGTGCCAGCAGCCAATCGGACGGCTCCTACGAGCAGTACTTC.